This TCR beta chain was sequenced during a study of blood T cells in healthy people across ages. General study findings and limits: Naive CD4+ cells and diversity were both higher in long-lived donors than in aged donors.

The germline V gene has CDR1 SGHVS and CDR2 FQNEAQ. CDR3 size: 17 residues. The germline V and J ends were trimmed by 1 base and 6 bases, with 21 bases remaining between them. A note on this clonotype: Its antigen is unidentified.

With a J-beta primer mix and a sample-barcoded 5' primer, a second PCR ran 7 to 11 cycles. One entry per CDR3 protein, called by TCRdb with MiXCR from the 5' RACE reads. The sample contains roughly 1,500,000 distinct CDR3 sequences, 30% to 35% of which appear only once. The sequenced sample consisted of blood. The gene calls are TRBV7-8 and TRBJ1-1; tentatively, D is TRBD1 (5 bases). This receptor was obtained from a woman in her twenties or thirties in good health. CDR3 amino acids: CASSLVGLGRDRAEAFF. CDR3 nucleotides: TGTGCCAGCAGCTTAGTGGGGTTGGGCAGGGATAGGGCTGAAGCTTTCTTT. Full variable domain (remainder filled in from reference TRBV7-8 and TRBJ1-1): GAGVSQSPRYKVAKRGQDVALRCDPISGHVSLFWYQQALGQGPEFLTYFQNEAQLDKSGLPSDRFFAERPEGSVSTLKIQRTQQEDSAVYLCASSLVGLGRDRAEAFFGQGTRLTVV.